This T cell receptor (beta chain) was sequenced for a study of cytomegalovirus exposure and HLA in healthy donors. 60 Vbeta and 13 Jbeta primers were used in PCR. TCRdb keeps only in-frame clones here, not all; method: immunoSEQ multiplex PCR. The data hold tens of thousands of clones, with 78% observed a single time. CDR3 length: 15 amino acids. CDR1 LNHDA and CDR2 SQIVND come from the germline V gene (reference sequence). V was clipped by 4 bases and J by 4 bases; unmatched bases: 4. Sequenced: PBMCs. The rearrangement uses TRBV19 and TRBJ2-2; TRBD2 matches at 9 bases. The receptor comes from a man between 35 and 55 years old in good health and CMV-seronegative. The CDR3 coding sequence is TGTGCCAGTAGTACAGGACTAGCGCCCACCGGGGAGCTGTTTTTT. It translates to CASSTGLAPTGELFF.